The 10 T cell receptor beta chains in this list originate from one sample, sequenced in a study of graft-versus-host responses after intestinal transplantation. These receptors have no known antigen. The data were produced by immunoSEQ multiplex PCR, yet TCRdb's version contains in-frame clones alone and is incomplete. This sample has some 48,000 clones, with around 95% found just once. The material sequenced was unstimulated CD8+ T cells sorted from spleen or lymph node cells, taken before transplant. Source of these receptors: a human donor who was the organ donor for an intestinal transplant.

The CDR3 DNA is TGTGCCAGCAGTGAATCGGGGTGGTCGTCGCAGCCCCAGCATTTT. Amino acid sequence: CASSESGWSSQPQHF. V and J are TRBV2 and TRBJ1-5; D gene uncertain. With 2 bases removed from V and 7 bases from J, the gap between germline ends came to 15 bases. The CDR3 is made up of 15 amino acids. The germline gives CDR1 SNHLY, CDR2 FYNNEI.

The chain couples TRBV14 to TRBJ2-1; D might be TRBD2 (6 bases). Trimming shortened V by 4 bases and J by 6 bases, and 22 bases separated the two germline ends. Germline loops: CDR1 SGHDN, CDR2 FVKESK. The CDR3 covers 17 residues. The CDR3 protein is CASSPAAGLVGPNEQFF. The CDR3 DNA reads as TGTGCCAGCAGCCCAGCGGCGGGGCTCGTAGGTCCCAATGAGCAGTTCTTC.

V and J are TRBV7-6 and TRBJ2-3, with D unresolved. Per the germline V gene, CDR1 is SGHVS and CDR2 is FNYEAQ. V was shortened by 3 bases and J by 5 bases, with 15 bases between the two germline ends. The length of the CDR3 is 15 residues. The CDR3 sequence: CASSFLPSEGDTQYF. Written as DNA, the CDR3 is TGTGCCAGCAGCTTTTTGCCCTCTGAAGGAGATACGCAGTATTTT.

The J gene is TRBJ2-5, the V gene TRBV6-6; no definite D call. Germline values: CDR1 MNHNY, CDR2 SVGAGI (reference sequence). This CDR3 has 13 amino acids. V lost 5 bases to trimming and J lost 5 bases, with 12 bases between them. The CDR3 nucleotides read TGTGCCAGCAGTAACGAGTCTGAGGAGACCCAGTACTTC. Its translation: CASSNESEETQYF.

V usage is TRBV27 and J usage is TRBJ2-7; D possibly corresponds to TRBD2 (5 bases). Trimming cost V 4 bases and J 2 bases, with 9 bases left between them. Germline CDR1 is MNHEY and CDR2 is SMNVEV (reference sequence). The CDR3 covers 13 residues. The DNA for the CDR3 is TGTGCCAGCAGTTCCAACGGGGCCTACGAGCAGTACTTC. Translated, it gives CASSSNGAYEQYF.

The CDR3: CASSRSPTMHETANYGYTF. The CDR3 nucleotides are TGTGCCAGCAGCCGATCACCAACTATGCATGAGACGGCGAACTATGGCTACACCTTC. The chain combines TRBV7-9 with TRBJ1-2; D remains ambiguous. This CDR3 contains 19 residues. The V end was cut by 5 bases, the J end by 2 bases, with 27 bases between. Germline loops: CDR1 SEHNR, CDR2 FQNEAQ (reference sequence).

This CDR3 is CASSPTNSGGYNEQYF. The CDR3 DNA reads TGTGCCAGCTCACCTACAAATAGCGGGGGGTACAACGAGCAGTACTTC. The chain employs TRBV18 and TRBJ2-7; TRBD2 matches 10 bases. Germline-derived CDR1 and CDR2 are KGHSH and LQKENI. The CDR3 totals 16 residues. V lost 3 bases to trimming and J lost 5 bases; unmatched junction nucleotides: 10.

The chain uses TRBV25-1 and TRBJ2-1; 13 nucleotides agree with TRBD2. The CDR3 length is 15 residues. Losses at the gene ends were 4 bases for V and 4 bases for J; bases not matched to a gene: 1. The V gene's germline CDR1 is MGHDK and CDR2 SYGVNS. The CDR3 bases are TGTGCCAGCAGTGTACTAGCGGGGGGGTACAATGAGCAGTTCTTC. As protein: CASSVLAGGYNEQFF.

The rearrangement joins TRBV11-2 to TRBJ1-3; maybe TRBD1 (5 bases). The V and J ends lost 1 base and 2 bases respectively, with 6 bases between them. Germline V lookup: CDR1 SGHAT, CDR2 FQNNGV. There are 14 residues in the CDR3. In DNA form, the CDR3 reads TGTGCCAGCAGCTTAGGGGGGACTGGAAACACCATATATTTT. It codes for CASSLGGTGNTIYF.

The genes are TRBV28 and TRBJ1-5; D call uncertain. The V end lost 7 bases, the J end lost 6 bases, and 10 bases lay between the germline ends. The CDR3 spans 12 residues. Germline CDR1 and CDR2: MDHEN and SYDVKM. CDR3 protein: CASISTGQPQHF. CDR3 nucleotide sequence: TGTGCCAGCATTTCGACCGGTCAGCCCCAGCATTTT.